This is a list of T cell receptor beta chains from one sample in a study of blood T cell repertoires in COVID-19. Libraries were prepared by immunoSEQ multiplex PCR; TCRdb keeps only in-frame clonotypes and omits some of them. The sample shows 85,000 to 100,000 clones, about 90% of them seen only once. Sequencing used peripheral blood. All receptors derive from a man aged 50 or older with COVID-19, enrolled during active disease. CDR3s include the opening cysteine and the closing phenylalanine or tryptophan. D genes are given only for firm matches. Size tells how often a clone was seen (once, few, many) or the class of an expanded clone, and some rows leave it out.

J gene	V gene	D gene	clone size	CDR3 DNA	CDR3 protein
TRBJ1-3	TRBV29-1	TRBD1	few	TGCAGCGTTAAGGACAGGGTTGGAAACACCATATATTTT	CSVKDRVGNTIYF
TRBJ2-7	TRBV5-4	.	.	TGTGCCAGCAGCTTGAACGGCTACGAGCAGTACTTC	CASSLNGYEQYF
TRBJ1-2	TRBV6-5	.	.	TGTGCCAGCAGAGCAACACAGAACTATGGCTACACCTTC	CASRATQNYGYTF
TRBJ1-6	TRBV15	TRBD1	.	TGTGCCACCAGCAGGACCGGGACAGGGGGCGACGGTTCACCCCTCCACTTT	CATSRTGTGGDGSPLHF
TRBJ1-4	TRBV27	.	once	TGTGCCAGCAGTGATAGAACAGGCCAGTATAATGAAAAACTGTTTTTT	CASSDRTGQYNEKLFF
TRBJ1-1	TRBV24-1	TRBD1	.	TGTGCCACCAGTGATGATACGGGACAGGGAGACACTGAAGCTTTCTTT	CATSDDTGQGDTEAFF
TRBJ2-7	TRBV27	TRBD1	.	TGTGCCAGCAGGGCGACAGGGGTCTACGAGCAGTACTTC	CASRATGVYEQYF
TRBJ2-7	TRBV5-1	.	.	TGCGCCAGCAGCTTGAAGCAGGGATACGAGCAGTACTTC	CASSLKQGYEQYF
TRBJ2-5	TRBV15	.	few	TGTGCCACCAGCAGAGGGAGTCAGCAAGAGACCCAGTACTTC	CATSRGSQQETQYF
TRBJ1-4	TRBV6-4	.	.	TGTGCCAGCAGTGGAAGGGGTCGGAATGAAAAACTGTTTTTT	CASSGRGRNEKLFF
TRBJ1-2	TRBV2	.	.	TGTGCCAGCAGTGTTAACGGTAACTATGGCTACACCTTC	CASSVNGNYGYTF
TRBJ1-1	TRBV5-1	.	.	TGCGCCAGCAGCTCGAATACGCAACAGGGTAGGGGACAAGCTTTCTTT	CASSSNTQQGRGQAFF
TRBJ2-7	TRBV18	.	.	TGTGCCAGCTCACCACCGGCGGGTGTAAGCTACGAGCAGTACTTC	CASSPPAGVSYEQYF
TRBJ2-1	TRBV2	.	once	TGTGCCAGCAGGGACCGGGACACCTACAATGAGCAGTTCTTC	CASRDRDTYNEQFF